These 10 T cell receptor beta chains share one sample of origin, sequenced in a study of PD-1 blockade in classical Hodgkin lymphoma. Here immunoSEQ multiplex PCR was the method, and the copy in TCRdb shows in-frame clones only, minus some. This table holds roughly 19,000 clones, 76% found once. Time point denoted: cycle 4 day 1 (C4D1), after less than 7 weeks of nivolumab. There was relapse after autologous stem cell transplantation in every patient, and there was variation in brentuximab vedotin exposure. Sequenced here: peripheral blood mononuclear cells (PBMCs), sampled before the fourth cycle of nivolumab. These TCRs come from a human donor with classical Hodgkin lymphoma.

The rearrangement joins TRBV4-3 to TRBJ1-1; D ambiguous. Germline loops: CDR1 LGHNA, CDR2 YSLEER. The V gene lost 9 bases and the J gene lost 6 bases, with 14 bases spanning the gap. This CDR3 is 12 amino acids long. CDR3 nucleotides: TGCGCCAGGCCGACCGGTCAACCTGAAGCTTTCTTT. Its translation: CARPTGQPEAFF.

The gene calls are TRBV6-5 and TRBJ2-5; D possibly matches TRBD1 or TRBD2 (5 bases each). This CDR3 region has 13 residues. The V and J ends lost 6 bases and 6 bases respectively, with 14 bases between them. Germline CDR1 MNHEY, CDR2 SVGAGI. The CDR3 DNA sequence: TGTGCCAGCAGCCTGGGACCAGGGAAGACCCAGTACTTC. Its protein is CASSLGPGKTQYF.

The rearrangement joins TRBV2 to TRBJ2-2, with D hard to call. The CDR3 has 13 amino acids. Germline V CDR1 and CDR2: SNHLY, FYNNEI. V was shortened by 9 bases and J by 0 bases, with 8 bases between the two germline ends. The CDR3 protein is CASCFANTGELFF. The CDR3 nucleotides read TGTGCCAGTTGTTTCGCGAACACCGGGGAGCTGTTTTTT.

This clone was seen more than once but under ten times. This chain uses TRBV30 with TRBJ1-2; D is unresolved. V shed 0 bases and J shed 5 bases, with 7 bases lying between them. This CDR3 contains 12 residues. The germline CDR1 and CDR2 sequences are GTSNPN and SVGIG (reference sequence). CDR3 bases: TGTGCCTGGAGTGTACGAGGTTATGGCTACACCTTC. Translation: CAWSVRGYGYTF. Using reference TRBV30 and TRBJ1-2 for the parts outside the CDR3, the full variable domain is SQTIHQWPATLVQPVGSPLSLECTVEGTSNPNLYWYRQAAGRGLQLLFYSVGIGQISSEVPQNLSASRPQDRQFILSSKKLLLSDSGFYLCAWSVRGYGYTFGSGTRLTVV.

This clone appeared once. The chain uses TRBV5-1 and TRBJ2-3; the D gene is possibly TRBD1 (7 bases). CDR3 length: 16 amino acids. Germline CDR1 SGHRS, CDR2 YFSETQ. Trimming took off 2 bases at V and 6 bases at J, with 19 bases between the two ends. CDR3 coding DNA: TGCGCCAGCAGCTTTGGTATGGACAGGAGGGGGGATACGCAGTATTTT. Its protein is CASSFGMDRRGDTQYF.

The chain carries TRBV14 and TRBJ2-7; D is undetermined. Germline assignment: CDR1 SGHDN and CDR2 FVKESK. Trimming pared 3 bases from V and 1 base from J, leaving 4 bases between. This CDR3 is 12 amino acids long. The CDR3 sequence: CASSHTSYEQYF. The CDR3 nucleotides read TGTGCCAGCAGCCACACTTCCTACGAGCAGTACTTC.

The chain employs TRBV27 and TRBJ1-1; TRBD1 might be the D (6 bases). This CDR3 has 14 amino acids. V shed 5 bases and J shed 5 bases, with 15 bases lying between them. CDR1 is MNHEY and CDR2 is SMNVEV in the germline V gene (reference sequence). The CDR3 reads CASSPDRRGTEAFF. CDR3 in DNA: TGTGCCAGCAGTCCGGACAGACGAGGAACTGAAGCTTTCTTT.

The chain recombines TRBV6-6 with TRBJ1-4, with D unclear. The germline gives CDR1 MNHNY, CDR2 SVGAGI (reference sequence). Trimming took off 0 bases at V and 7 bases at J, with 6 bases between the two ends. The CDR3 length is 13 residues. CDR3 bases: TGTGCCAGCAGTTACTCGATTTCTGAAAAACTGTTTTTT. Translation gives CASSYSISEKLFF.

The chain couples TRBV30 to TRBJ2-5; the match to TRBD2 covers 9 bases. CDR1 and CDR2 (germline): GTSNPN, SVGIG (reference sequence). The V segment lost 1 base and the J segment 5 bases; nucleotides outside the gene matches: 2. CDR3 length: 13 amino acids. This CDR3 is CAWSAAGGETQYF. The CDR3, as DNA: TGTGCCTGGAGTGCAGCGGGAGGTGAGACCCAGTACTTC.

This clone has only one observation. The J gene is TRBJ2-5, the V gene TRBV18; TRBD2 matches 10 bases. V dropped 4 bases and J dropped 3; count of bases not matched to a gene: 2. The length of the CDR3 is 14 residues. CDR1 and CDR2 from the germline V gene are KGHSH and LQKENI. The CDR3 region is CASSLTSGKETQYF. The CDR3 region has the DNA TGTGCCAGCTCACTCACTAGCGGGAAAGAGACCCAGTACTTC.